This TCR beta chain came from a study of regulatory T cells in long-lasting Graves disease (dated by TCRdb to the early 2020s). Regarding the complete study: Persistent Graves' disease was defined as antithyroid drug treatment for over 5 years with persistently positive TSH receptor autoantibodies. This study used TCR sequencing and RNA sequencing of peripheral blood to compare persistent Graves' disease patients against newly diagnosed Graves' disease patients. The study took place in China and was registered as a clinical trial. A total of about 35 samples underwent TCR sequencing, from some 13 patients with persistent Graves' disease and some 20 patients with newly diagnosed Graves' disease. Antithyroid drugs had been taken for about 10.3 years on average by persistent Graves' disease patients in the clinical cohort. Beyond this particular receptor, the publication reports: More public clonotypes were shared among persistent patients (fewer than 3,000) than among newly diagnosed patients (just under 1,000). Preferential use of TRBV28, TRBJ1-2 and TRBJ2-5 was observed in persistent disease, whereas TRBV20-1 and TRBJ2-1 were favored in newly diagnosed disease. Compared with newly diagnosed patients, patients with persistent Graves' disease had lower TCR Shannon entropy and fewer highly expanded clones, which suggests clonal expansion. Only the TCR beta chain was sequenced and analyzed. The study examined only peripheral blood because the primary lesion, thyroid tissue, could not be accessed. The authors noted that the small sample size was a limitation that may lower accuracy.

For this chain, trimming is 5 bases at the V end and 0 bases at the J end, and the number of junction bases without a gene match is 12. The CDR3 starts with the cysteine, ends with the phenylalanine, and has 18 residues. CDR3 DNA only is kept here, 54 bases in frame from base 1. As encoded in the germline V gene, CDR1 is SGHVS while CDR2 is FQNEAQ. This clonotype was detected ten times or more. Its antigen is not yet known. No much larger clonotype is one base removed from it; base qualities were not supplied. According to the study, the label for this sample's time point signals: persistent/refractory GD, antithyroid drugs over 5 years with positive TRAb. For both TCR sequencing and RNA sequencing, RNA was extracted from PBMCs in TRIzol. Graves' disease was diagnosed according to American Thyroid Association guidelines. Patients were recruited from an endocrinology department in Xi'an, China. Each patient gave about 10 milliliters of peripheral blood, collected in an EDTA anticoagulant tube. Ficoll Paque Plus density gradient separation was used to isolate PBMCs, and no further T cell sorting was performed. An Agilent 2100 Bioanalyzer and agarose gel were used to assess RNA quality, and a NanoDrop 2000 was used to measure RNA concentration.

Library preparation employed multiplex PCR. TCRdb names Illumina HiSeq 4000 as the instrument used. TCR beta libraries were built with iRepertoire HTBI primers and Arm-PCR amplification of CDR3 regions. Before sequencing, the PCR products underwent gel purification. Per the original workflow: A total of 62 TRBV and about 13 TRBJ segments were identified across samples and were used for gene usage analysis of CDR3 amino acid clonotypes. Filtered high-quality paired reads were merged into contigs using COPE and FqMerger. BLAST was used to align contigs to IMGT TRBV, TRBD and TRBJ reference genes, and CDR3 was defined according to IMGT. Highly expanded clones were defined as clonotypes with a frequency above 0.1%. Shannon entropy served as the measure of repertoire diversity, while the Gini coefficient captured V-J evenness. A clonotype was considered public if more than one individual shared it. In TCRdb, the public reads were trimmed at Q25 with fastp and aligned with MiXCR, with productive beta chains retained. When rows share a CDR3 protein, they turn into one entry using the most common DNA and genes. TCRdb's processing, not the study's, gives the V and J calls here. The sample table lists about 400,000 distinct CDR3 sequences, 20% of them with a count of one. Under 25% of the sample goes to the ten largest clones.

Here the sequenced sample was peripheral blood mononuclear cells (PBMCs), taken when the disease was refractory, from a patient treated with antithyroid drugs. This chain joins TRBV7-8 to TRBJ2-2; a stretch of 7 junction bases matches TRBD2. This sequence originates from a female donor with Graves disease. CDR3 reads: CASSPRRLAASNTGELFF. Read as DNA, the sequence is TGTGCCAGCAGCCCTAGGCGCCTAGCGGCCTCGAACACCGGGGAGCTGTTTTTT. The full variable domain, completed from the reference TRBV7-8 and TRBJ2-2 proteins outside the CDR3, reads GAGVSQSPRYKVAKRGQDVALRCDPISGHVSLFWYQQALGQGPEFLTYFQNEAQLDKSGLPSDRFFAERPEGSVSTLKIQRTQQEDSAVYLCASSPRRLAASNTGELFFGEGSRLTVL.